This TCR beta chain was found in a study of CD8 T cells in Susac syndrome. The V gene's germline CDR1 is SGDLS and CDR2 YYNGEE. The V end was cut by 4 bases, the J end by 2 bases, with 7 bases between. CDR3 length: 14 residues. cDNA came from roughly 0.53 to 1 ug RNA primed by random hexamers. The amplification used immunoSEQ multiplex PCR on TCR beta CDR3; it spanned 54 Vbeta and 13 Jbeta. TCRdb passed the immunoSEQ multiplex PCR reads through MiXCR, listing each CDR3 protein once. The table records 250,000 to 300,000 distinct CDR3 sequences, approximately 85% of them present only once. Multiple sclerosis controls were treatment-naive patients with stable or active relapsing-remitting disease.

The material sequenced was CD8+ T cells from PBMCs. J is TRBJ2-6 and V is TRBV9; D is undetermined. This TCR derives from a human donor with multiple sclerosis. DNA of the CDR3: TGTGCCAGCAGCCTGGGAACTGGGGCCAACGTCCTGACTTTC. Translating gives CASSLGTGANVLTF.